This entry describes one TCR beta chain. The data were obtained in a study of blood T cell repertoires in COVID-19. Background on the study: Nucleic acid was either cDNA or gDNA, and it came from T cells, B-cell-depleted T cells, or PBMCs.

Germline CDR1 reads SGDLS; CDR2 reads YYNGEE. V shed 0 bases and J 7 bases; nucleotides not matched to a gene: 2. The CDR3 loop spans 15 amino acids. Per the study methods: Amplification from reference gene primers served as the basis for estimated nucleated cell counts. The repertoire was sequenced with immunoSEQ multiplex PCR; TCRdb's copy has only in-frame clones and lacks some. That table furnishes V, J and clone size, whereas the DNA furnished D and trimming. The repertoire holds about 250,000 clones, with 80% to 85% as singletons. This chain joins TRBV9 and TRBJ2-1; 12 bases align to TRBD2. The origin of this receptor is a man in his forties or fifties with active or convalescent COVID-19. The material sequenced was peripheral blood. CDR3 residues: CASSVGTSGANEQFF. The DNA of the CDR3 is TGTGCCAGCAGCGTAGGGACTAGCGGGGCTAATGAGCAGTTCTTC.